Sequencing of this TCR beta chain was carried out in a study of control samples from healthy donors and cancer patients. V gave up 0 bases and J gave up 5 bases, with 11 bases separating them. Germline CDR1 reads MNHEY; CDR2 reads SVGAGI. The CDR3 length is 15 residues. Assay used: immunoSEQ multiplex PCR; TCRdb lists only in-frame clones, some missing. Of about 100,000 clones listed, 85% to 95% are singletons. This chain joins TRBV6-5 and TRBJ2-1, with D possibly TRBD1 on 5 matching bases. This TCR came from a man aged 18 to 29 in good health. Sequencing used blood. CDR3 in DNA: TGTGCCAGCAGTTACTCAGGGGAAAGGCACAATGAGCAGTTCTTC. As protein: CASSYSGERHNEQFF.